The present TCR beta chain was sequenced within a study of tumor-infiltrating lymphocytes in oesophageal squamous cell carcinoma. TCRdb reprocessed the PCR reads with MiXCR, giving one entry per CDR3 protein. Of 13,000 to 15,000 distinct CDR3 sequences in the sample, 46% were seen once. This CDR3 has 14 residues. V dropped 5 bases and J dropped 9; count of bases not matched to a gene: 8. CDR1 and CDR2 (germline): SEHNR, FQNEAQ (reference sequence). This chain links TRBV7-9 with TRBJ2-2, with TRBD2 matching over 8 bases. This sequence was found in a male donor with esophageal squamous cell carcinoma. The sample comprised blood. The CDR3, as DNA: TGTGCCAGCAGCCCGGGACTAGGAGGGAGGGAGCTGTTTTTT. Translated, it gives CASSPGLGGRELFF.